This T cell receptor (beta chain) was documented in a study of blood T cell repertoires in COVID-19. At the level of the study: Samples representing acute and convalescent COVID-19 were sourced from the United States, Italy and Spain. The cDNA or gDNA used as material had been derived from T cells, B-cell-depleted T cells, or PBMCs.

Authors' analysis steps: Estimates of nucleated cell counts were drawn from the amplification of reference gene primers. Only in-frame clones appear in the TCRdb table, and some are missing; sequencing was by immunoSEQ multiplex PCR. That table is the source of V, J and clone size, and D and trimming were worked out from the DNA. The sample has around 50,000 clones, 82% seen once. The table lists this clone with a count of one. The CDR3 has 15 residues. The germline V gene has CDR1 MNHEY and CDR2 SMNVEV (reference sequence). V lost 3 bases, J lost 0 bases, and 6 bases lay in between. The receptor comes from a woman aged 60 to 75 with acute or convalescent COVID-19. The sequenced material came from peripheral blood. The rearrangement joins TRBV27 to TRBJ1-6; D ambiguous. The CDR3 bases are TGTGCCAGCAGTTTCCCGAGCTCCTATAATTCACCCCTCCACTTT. Translation: CASSFPSSYNSPLHF.